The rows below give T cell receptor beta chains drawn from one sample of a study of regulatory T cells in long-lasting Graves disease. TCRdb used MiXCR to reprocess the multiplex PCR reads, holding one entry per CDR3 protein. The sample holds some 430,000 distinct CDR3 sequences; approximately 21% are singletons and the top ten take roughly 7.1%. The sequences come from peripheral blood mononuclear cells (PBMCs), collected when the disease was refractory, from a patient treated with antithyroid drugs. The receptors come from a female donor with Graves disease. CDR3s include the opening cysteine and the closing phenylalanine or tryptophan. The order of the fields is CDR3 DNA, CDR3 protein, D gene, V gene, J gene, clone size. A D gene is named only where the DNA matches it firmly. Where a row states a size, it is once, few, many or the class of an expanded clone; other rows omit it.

cdr3_nt: TGCAGTGCTAGGCATCTAACAGGGGTCAGCAATCAGCCCCAGCATTTT; cdr3_aa: CSARHLTGVSNQPQHF; d_call: TRBD1; v_call: TRBV20-1; j_call: TRBJ1-5; clone_size: NA
cdr3_nt: TGTGCTAGCAGCGGCCAAAGCTCGGGGGAGCTGTTTTTT; cdr3_aa: CASSGQSSGELFF; d_call: NA; v_call: TRBV7-7; j_call: TRBJ2-2; clone_size: few
cdr3_nt: TGTGCCAGCAGTTACTCGAGGAATCCAACTAATGAAAAACTGTTTTTT; cdr3_aa: CASSYSRNPTNEKLFF; d_call: NA; v_call: TRBV6-2/TRBV6-3; j_call: TRBJ1-4; clone_size: NA
cdr3_nt: TGCAGCGTTGAGGGACTAGCGGGAGGCGAGCAGTACTTC; cdr3_aa: CSVEGLAGGEQYF; d_call: TRBD2; v_call: TRBV29-1; j_call: TRBJ2-7; clone_size: NA
cdr3_nt: TGCAGTGCACTACTAGCTAGGTCCTACGAGCAGTACTTC; cdr3_aa: CSALLARSYEQYF; d_call: NA; v_call: TRBV20-1; j_call: TRBJ2-7; clone_size: many
cdr3_nt: TGTGCCAGTACCCCGAGGAGCTCTGGGGCCAACGTCCTGACTTTC; cdr3_aa: CASTPRSSGANVLTF; d_call: NA; v_call: TRBV19; j_call: TRBJ2-6; clone_size: NA
cdr3_nt: TGTGCCAGCAGTTACCGCAGTTGGGACACTGAAGCTTTCTTT; cdr3_aa: CASSYRSWDTEAFF; d_call: NA; v_call: TRBV6-5; j_call: TRBJ1-1; clone_size: few
cdr3_nt: TGCAGTGTTCCGCCGACAGGGAGTGGTACGGAGACCCAGTACTTC; cdr3_aa: CSVPPTGSGTETQYF; d_call: TRBD1; v_call: TRBV20-1; j_call: TRBJ2-5; clone_size: few
cdr3_nt: TGTGCCAGCAGTTTGGAAGGCTACACCCCTGGGGCCAACGTCCTGACTTTC; cdr3_aa: CASSLEGYTPGANVLTF; d_call: NA; v_call: TRBV27; j_call: TRBJ2-6; clone_size: NA
cdr3_nt: TGTGCCAGTCGACAGGGTGTCGACACTGAAGCTTTCTTT; cdr3_aa: CASRQGVDTEAFF; d_call: TRBD1; v_call: TRBV7-3; j_call: TRBJ1-1; clone_size: NA
cdr3_nt: TGTGCCAGCAGCGCGGACGGGAGGGCCTTAAATGAGCAGTTCTTC; cdr3_aa: CASSADGRALNEQFF; d_call: TRBD2; v_call: TRBV2; j_call: TRBJ2-1; clone_size: NA
cdr3_nt: TGTGCCACCAGCGACCGGGACAGGGGTTACACCGGGGAGCTGTTTTTT; cdr3_aa: CATSDRDRGYTGELFF; d_call: TRBD1; v_call: TRBV24-1; j_call: TRBJ2-2; clone_size: many
cdr3_nt: TGCGCCAGCAGCAGCCATACAGGGAAAAATCAGCCCCAGCATTTT; cdr3_aa: CASSSHTGKNQPQHF; d_call: NA; v_call: TRBV4-1; j_call: TRBJ1-5; clone_size: NA
cdr3_nt: TGTGCCAGTATGGACCCTTCCTACGAGCAGTACTTC; cdr3_aa: CASMDPSYEQYF; d_call: NA; v_call: TRBV19; j_call: TRBJ2-7; clone_size: NA
cdr3_nt: TGTGCCAGCTCACCGGAGGGGGCTGCTAATGAAAAACTGTTTTTT; cdr3_aa: CASSPEGAANEKLFF; d_call: TRBD1; v_call: TRBV18; j_call: TRBJ1-4; clone_size: NA
cdr3_nt: TGTGCCAGCAGTTACATCAGGACACCGCTTGGCACTGAAGCTTTCTTT; cdr3_aa: CASSYIRTPLGTEAFF; d_call: NA; v_call: TRBV6-2/TRBV6-3; j_call: TRBJ1-1; clone_size: many
cdr3_nt: TGTGCCAGCAGACCCGCCATTAGGTCTGGGGCCAACGTCCTGACTTTC; cdr3_aa: CASRPAIRSGANVLTF; d_call: NA; v_call: TRBV12-3/TRBV12-4; j_call: TRBJ2-6; clone_size: many
cdr3_nt: TGTGCCAGCACCTCCAGCGCCGGGAGTCGCACTGAAGCTTTCTTT; cdr3_aa: CASTSSAGSRTEAFF; d_call: NA; v_call: TRBV28; j_call: TRBJ1-1; clone_size: many
cdr3_nt: TGTGCCAGCAGCCCAGGACTAGCGGGGACCTACGAGCAGTACTTC; cdr3_aa: CASSPGLAGTYEQYF; d_call: TRBD2; v_call: TRBV12-3/TRBV12-4; j_call: TRBJ2-7; clone_size: many
cdr3_nt: TGTGCCAGCAGAAATAAAGGGGCTCGGGGAGGCTACACCTTC; cdr3_aa: CASRNKGARGGYTF; d_call: NA; v_call: TRBV12-3/TRBV12-4; j_call: TRBJ1-2; clone_size: many
cdr3_nt: TGTGCCAGCAGTTCCGGGGATAACACTGAAGCTTTCTTT; cdr3_aa: CASSSGDNTEAFF; d_call: NA; v_call: TRBV28; j_call: TRBJ1-1; clone_size: many
cdr3_nt: TGTGCCACCAGTGATCTCGACAGCTACGAGCAGTACTTC; cdr3_aa: CATSDLDSYEQYF; d_call: NA; v_call: TRBV24-1; j_call: TRBJ2-7; clone_size: many
cdr3_nt: TGTGCCAGCAGTTACAGCGTTGGAACCTACGAGCAGTACTTC; cdr3_aa: CASSYSVGTYEQYF; d_call: NA; v_call: TRBV6-5; j_call: TRBJ2-7; clone_size: few
cdr3_nt: TGTGCCAGCAGAAGTCAGGGGGATGCTAATGAAAAACTGTTTTTT; cdr3_aa: CASRSQGDANEKLFF; d_call: TRBD1; v_call: TRBV7-2; j_call: TRBJ1-4; clone_size: NA
cdr3_nt: TGTGCCAGCAGTGATACCAGATCCTTGAAGGGCTACACCTTC; cdr3_aa: CASSDTRSLKGYTF; d_call: NA; v_call: TRBV2; j_call: TRBJ1-2; clone_size: many
cdr3_nt: TGTGCCAGCGGTCGAGCCCCCTACGAGCAGTACTTC; cdr3_aa: CASGRAPYEQYF; d_call: NA; v_call: TRBV2; j_call: TRBJ2-7; clone_size: NA